This T cell receptor (beta chain) was sequenced during a study of early T cells in non-severe SARS-CoV-2 infection. Study information: Sequencing input comprised bulk RNA from unsorted whole blood; chain pairing was not available.

This clonotype has at least ten counts. Its specificity is not known. Findings and caveats of the study: VDJdb matching skewed toward anti-spike CD8 responses, missing private and CD4 specificities.

The V and J ends lost 2 bases and 5 bases respectively, with 14 bases between them. This CDR3 is 15 amino acids long. The germline CDR1 and CDR2 sequences are MNHEY and SMNVEV (reference sequence). Researchers tagged individual cDNA molecules with unique molecular identifiers. TCRdb reanalysed the 5' RACE reads using MiXCR and keeps one entry per CDR3 protein. The sample carries about 69,000 distinct CDR3 sequences, about 9% recorded once. The gene calls are TRBV27 and TRBJ2-3, with D hard to call. The sample taken for sequencing was whole blood. The clonotype comes from an adult who was a healthcare worker with PCR-confirmed SARS-CoV-2 infection or an uninfected control (not recorded which). The CDR3 region is CASSLGSWGRDTQYF. DNA of the CDR3: TGTGCCAGCAGTTTAGGTTCTTGGGGAAGAGATACGCAGTATTTT.